These 24 T cell receptor beta chains were all obtained from the same sample, sequenced in a study of blood T cells in healthy people across ages. It was with a sample-barcoded 5' primer and a J-beta primer mix that a second PCR of about 6 to 12 cycles was run. A single record per CDR3 protein comes from TCRdb applying MiXCR to the 5' RACE reads. The repertoire consists of around 780,000 distinct CDR3 sequences, with roughly 56% occurring once and the leading ten covering roughly 24%. Sequenced material: blood. The receptors shown here come from a man aged 40-49 years in good health.

J is TRBJ2-5 and V is TRBV7-2; 8 nucleotides agree with TRBD2. V lost 4 bases and J lost 5; bases outside the gene matches: 15. The V gene's germline CDR1 is SGHTA and CDR2 FQGNSA. The CDR3 has 17 amino acids. The CDR3 coding sequence is TGTGCCAGCAGCTCACCCCCCGGGACTAGTTTTAGGGAGACCCAGTACTTC. This encodes CASSSPPGTSFRETQYF. Using reference TRBV7-2 and TRBJ2-5 for the parts outside the CDR3, the full variable domain is GAGVSQSPSNKVTEKGKDVELRCDPISGHTALYWYRQSLGQGLEFLIYFQGNSAPDKSGLPSDRFSAERTGGSVSTLTIQRTQQEDSAVYLCASSSPPGTSFRETQYFGPGTRLLVL.

V and J are TRBV27 and TRBJ2-2, with D possibly being TRBD2 (7 bases). V gave up 5 bases and J gave up 6 bases, with 16 bases separating them. There are 15 residues in the CDR3. Germline CDR1 MNHEY, CDR2 SMNVEV (reference sequence). The CDR3 here is CASSRGGRAAGELFF. CDR3 bases: TGTGCCAGCAGTAGGGGGGGCAGGGCGGCCGGGGAGCTGTTTTTT.

This chain connects TRBV20-1 to TRBJ1-2; the D is unclear. Trimming cost V 0 bases and J 3 bases, with 11 bases left between them. The CDR3 spans 14 residues. The V gene's germline CDR1 is DFQATT and CDR2 SNEGSKA (reference sequence). This chain's CDR3 is CSARDQVTDYGYTF. The CDR3, as DNA: TGCAGTGCTAGAGATCAAGTGACGGACTATGGCTACACCTTC.

This chain links TRBV5-1 with TRBJ2-3; TRBD2 aligns across 13 bases. Per germline, CDR1 SGHRS and CDR2 YFSETQ. The length of the CDR3 is 19 residues. The junction had 11 bases not matched to a gene; V was cut back by 4 bases and J by 0 bases. Here the CDR3 DNA reads TGCGCCAGCAGCCCCGACTCGGGACTAGCGGGAATAAGCACAGATACGCAGTATTTT. This gives the protein CASSPDSGLAGISTDTQYF.

V usage is TRBV2 and J usage is TRBJ1-5; the D is unclear. Germline assignment: CDR1 SNHLY and CDR2 FYNNEI. The length of the CDR3 is 15 residues. The ends were cut back, 0 bases at V and 7 bases at J, with 13 bases in the middle. In DNA form, the CDR3 reads TGTGCCAGCAGTGAAGCGCAGGTTCTGGGGCAGCCCCAGCATTTT. Amino acid sequence: CASSEAQVLGQPQHF. Combining the CDR3 with reference TRBV2 and TRBJ1-5 gives the whole variable domain EPEVTQTPSHQVTQMGQEVILRCVPISNHLYFYWYRQILGQKVEFLVSFYNNEISEKSEIFDDQFSVERPDGSNFTLKIRSTKLEDSAMYFCASSEAQVLGQPQHFGDGTRLSIL.

The rearrangement joins TRBV5-1 to TRBJ2-7, with TRBD1 matching over 7 bases. V lost 2 bases to trimming and J lost 1 base; unmatched junction nucleotides: 6. CDR3 length: 15 residues. Germline V CDR1 and CDR2: SGHRS, YFSETQ. CDR3 sequence (DNA): TGCGCCAGCAGCTTAAAACAGGGGAGATCCTACGAGCAGTACTTC. Amino acid sequence: CASSLKQGRSYEQYF.

This chain connects TRBV20-1 to TRBJ2-5, with a possible D match to TRBD2 (5 bases). Germline CDR1 reads DFQATT; CDR2 reads SNEGSKA (reference sequence). There are 14 residues in the CDR3. V shed 6 bases and J shed 4 bases, with 18 bases lying between them. Here the CDR3 reads CSATSLGSRETQYF. The CDR3 coding sequence is TGCAGTGCCACCTCATTGGGGAGTAGAGAGACCCAGTACTTC.

This clonotype has just one count. V gene TRBV6-2 or TRBV6-3 combines with J gene TRBJ2-1, with 9 bases matching TRBD2. Germline CDR1 and CDR2: MNHEY and SVGEGT. V lost 2 bases, J lost 7 bases, and 6 bases stayed unmatched. The CDR3 runs 15 residues. CDR3 amino acids: CASSYAASGINEQFF. The CDR3 coding sequence is TGTGCCAGCAGTTACGCGGCTAGCGGGATAAATGAGCAGTTCTTC.

The chain employs TRBV5-1 and TRBJ2-7, with 14 bases that match TRBD2. The CDR3 consists of 15 residues. The trim removed 3 bases at V and 8 bases at J, leaving 7 bases unmatched. In germline, CDR1 is SGHRS, CDR2 YFSETQ. As DNA, the CDR3 is TGCGCCAGCAGCTGGGGACTAGCGGGAGATGGTAAGCAGTACTTC. This codes for CASSWGLAGDGKQYF.

The J gene is TRBJ2-3, the V gene TRBV2; D is unresolved. V was clipped by 3 bases and J by 2 bases, with 15 bases between them. CDR1 is SNHLY and CDR2 is FYNNEI in the germline V gene. The CDR3 runs to 16 residues. The CDR3 DNA reads TGTGCCAGCAGTGAGGTAACGGAGTTTAACACAGATACGCAGTATTTT. Protein: CASSEVTEFNTDTQYF.

V and J are TRBV9 and TRBJ2-1, with D hard to call. The CDR3 has 13 residues. V lost 4 bases to trimming and J lost 6 bases, with 11 bases between them. Germline CDR1 is SGDLS and CDR2 is YYNGEE. The CDR3 DNA follows: TGTGCCAGCAGCCCCGGACCGATCAATGAGCAGTTCTTC. Amino acid sequence: CASSPGPINEQFF.

This clonotype was counted between two and nine times. The gene calls are TRBV5-1 and TRBJ2-4; tentative D call: TRBD1 (5 bases). The ends were cut back, 3 bases at V and 2 bases at J, with 12 bases in the middle. CDR1 is SGHRS, CDR2 YFSETQ, per germline. The CDR3 loop spans 15 amino acids. CDR3 DNA: TGCGCCAGCAGCTCTTCCCCAGGGACCAAAAACATTCAGTACTTC. As protein: CASSSSPGTKNIQYF. Full variable domain (remainder filled in from reference TRBV5-1 and TRBJ2-4): KAGVTQTPRYLIKTRGQQVTLSCSPISGHRSVSWYQQTPGQGLQFLFEYFSETQRNKGNFPGRFSGRQFSNSRSEMNVSTLELGDSALYLCASSSSPGTKNIQYFGAGTRLSVL.

The chain couples TRBV12-3 or TRBV12-4 to TRBJ2-1, with D maybe TRBD2 (7 bases). Trimming took 7 bases from V and 7 from J, leaving 20 bases between them. The length of the CDR3 is 15 residues. As DNA, the CDR3 is TGTGCCAGCACATTATGGGGGGGGGCCCTGAATGAGCAGTTCTTC. Translating it yields CASTLWGGALNEQFF.

The chain links TRBV4-3 to TRBJ1-2; TRBD1 might be the D (5 bases). The germline V gene has CDR1 LGHNA and CDR2 YSLEER. V was trimmed by 0 bases and J by 3 bases, leaving 11 bases between them. CDR3 length: 15 amino acids. Here the CDR3 DNA reads TGCGCCAGCAGCCAAGAGCGGGGGGGGGACTATGGCTACACCTTC. Its protein product is CASSQERGGDYGYTF.

The CDR3 protein is CATSDFLKTGADEQYF. DNA for the CDR3: TGTGCCACCAGTGATTTCCTCAAAACAGGGGCGGATGAGCAGTACTTC. The chain uses TRBV24-1 and TRBJ2-5, with 7 bases lining up with TRBD1. The CDR3 contains 16 residues. Germline V gene data show CDR1 as KGHDR and CDR2 as SFDVKD. The J segment lost 11 bases and the V segment lost 1 base, leaving 15 bases of the junction unmatched.

The gene calls are TRBV7-3 and TRBJ2-7; D gene ambiguous. The DNA end lines up better with TRBJ2-5; the J call may be wrong. In germline, CDR1 is SGHTA, CDR2 FQGTGA. The CDR3 spans 12 residues. The CDR3 DNA reads TGTGCCAGCAGCTTCGAAGCAGAGACCCAGTACTTC. It encodes CASSFEAETQYF.

The chain employs TRBV20-1 and TRBJ1-1, with 7 bases fitting TRBD1. CDR1 is DFQATT and CDR2 is SNEGSKA in the germline V gene (reference sequence). The ends lost 6 bases at V and 0 bases at J; junction bases unmatched: 7. The CDR3 is 14 residues long. In DNA, the CDR3 is TGCAGTGCCAACAGACAGGGAATGAACACTGAAGCTTTCTTT. This gives the protein CSANRQGMNTEAFF.

The V call is TRBV20-1, the J call TRBJ2-5; D call uncertain. The CDR3 runs to 15 residues. Germline CDR1 and CDR2: DFQATT and SNEGSKA (reference sequence). Between the trimmed V and J ends, which lost 0 bases and 4 bases, there was a span of 15 bases. CDR3 in DNA: TGCAGTGCTAGAGATCTTGGAGTTACCGGAGAGACCCAGTACTTC. It yields the protein CSARDLGVTGETQYF.

The V gene is TRBV25-1, the J gene TRBJ1-2, with 8 bases identical to TRBD1. The CDR3 has 14 amino acids. V lost 2 bases, J lost 5 bases, and 4 bases stayed unmatched. Per germline, CDR1 MGHDK and CDR2 SYGVNS. This CDR3 reads CASSELDREYGYTF. Written as DNA, the CDR3 is TGTGCCAGCAGTGAACTGGACAGGGAGTATGGCTACACCTTC.

J is TRBJ2-1 and V is TRBV7-9, with D hard to call. Germline V gene data show CDR1 as SEHNR and CDR2 as FQNEAQ (reference sequence). V lost 2 bases and J lost 10, with 12 bases in between. The CDR3 is made up of 13 amino acids. The CDR3: CASSLRVLGEQFF. The CDR3 DNA reads TGTGCCAGCAGCTTACGGGTTCTAGGAGAGCAGTTCTTC. The whole variable domain, filled in from reference TRBV7-9 and TRBJ2-1, reads DTGVSQNPRHKITKRGQNVTFRCDPISEHNRLYWYRQTLGQGPEFLTYFQNEAQLEKSRLLSDRFSAERPKGSFSTLEIQRTEQGDSAMYLCASSLRVLGEQFFGPGTRLTVL.

This clonotype was picked up a small number of times. The chain uses TRBV9 and TRBJ2-7; D is undetermined. The J call may be in error: the DNA end matches TRBJ2-5 better. The CDR3 covers 13 residues. CDR1 SGDLS and CDR2 YYNGEE come from the germline V gene. CDR3: CASSVSSMETQYF. CDR3 in DNA: TGTGCCAGCAGCGTATCGAGTATGGAGACCCAGTACTTC.

The chain links TRBV7-8 to TRBJ2-7; maybe TRBD1 (6 bases). V dropped 3 bases and J dropped 4 bases, with 13 bases sitting between them. Germline values: CDR1 SGHVS, CDR2 FQNEAQ. The CDR3 is made up of 14 amino acids. CDR3 coding DNA: TGTGCCAGCAGCTTCGCAGGGGTGGGGTACGAGCAGTACTTC. Translation: CASSFAGVGYEQYF.

This sequence joins TRBV7-9 and TRBJ2-4; D unresolved. The J call may be mistaken, given a closer DNA end match to TRBJ2-5. This CDR3 is built from 14 residues. Per germline, CDR1 SEHNR and CDR2 FQNEAQ (reference sequence). The DNA of the CDR3 is TGTGCCAGCAGCGCCCAAACACAAAGAGAGACCCAGTACTTC. This gives the protein CASSAQTQRETQYF.

This clonotype was counted between two and nine times. This chain joins TRBV12-5 and TRBJ1-1; D is perhaps TRBD1 (6 bases). The V gene lost 4 bases and the J gene lost 0 bases, with 21 bases spanning the gap. Germline V CDR1 and CDR2: LGHNT, FRNRAP. The CDR3 contains 18 residues. The CDR3 spells CASGSTTLTGSMNTEAFF. In nucleotides, the CDR3 is TGTGCTAGTGGTTCGACAACGTTGACAGGCTCCATGAACACTGAAGCTTTCTTT. Variable domain in full (rest from reference TRBV12-5 and TRBJ1-1): DARVTQTPRHKVTEMGQEVTMRCQPILGHNTVFWYRQTMMQGLELLAYFRNRAPLDDSGMPKDRFSAEMPDATLATLKIQPSEPRDSAVYFCASGSTTLTGSMNTEAFFGQGTRLTVV.